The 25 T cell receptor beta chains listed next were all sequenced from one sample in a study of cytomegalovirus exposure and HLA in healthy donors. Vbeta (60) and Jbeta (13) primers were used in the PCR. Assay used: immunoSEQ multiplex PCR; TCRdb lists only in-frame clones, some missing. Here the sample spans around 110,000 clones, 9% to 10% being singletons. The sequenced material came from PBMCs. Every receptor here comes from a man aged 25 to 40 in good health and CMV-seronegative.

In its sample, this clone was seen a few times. CDR3 in amino acids: CASSQVLGQGDGYTF. CDR3 DNA: TGCGCCAGCAGCCAAGTTTTAGGGCAGGGCGATGGCTACACCTTC. The V call is TRBV4-3, the J call TRBJ1-2; maybe TRBD1 (5 bases). Germline CDR1 LGHNA, CDR2 YSLEER. V lost 1 base, J lost 6 bases, and 15 bases lay in between. The CDR3 runs to 15 residues.

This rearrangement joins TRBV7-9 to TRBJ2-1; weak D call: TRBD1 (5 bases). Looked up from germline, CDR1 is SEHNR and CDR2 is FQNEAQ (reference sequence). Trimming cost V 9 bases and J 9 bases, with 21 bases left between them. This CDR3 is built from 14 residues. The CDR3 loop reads CARETQPGSIEQFF. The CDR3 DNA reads TGTGCCAGGGAAACCCAGCCAGGGTCAATTGAGCAGTTCTTC.

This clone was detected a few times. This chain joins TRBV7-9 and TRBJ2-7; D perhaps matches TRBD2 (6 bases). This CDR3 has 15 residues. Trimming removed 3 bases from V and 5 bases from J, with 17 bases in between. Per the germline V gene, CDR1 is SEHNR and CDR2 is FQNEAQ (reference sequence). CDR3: CASSLQRREKDEQYF. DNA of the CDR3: TGTGCCAGCAGCTTGCAGAGGCGGGAAAAGGACGAGCAGTACTTC.

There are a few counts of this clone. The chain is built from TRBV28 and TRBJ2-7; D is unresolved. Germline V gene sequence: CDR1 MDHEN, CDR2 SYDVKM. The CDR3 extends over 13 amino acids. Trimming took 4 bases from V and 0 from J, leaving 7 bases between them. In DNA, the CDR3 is TGTGCCAGCAGTTATAAGAGCTCCTACGAGCAGTACTTC. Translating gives CASSYKSSYEQYF.

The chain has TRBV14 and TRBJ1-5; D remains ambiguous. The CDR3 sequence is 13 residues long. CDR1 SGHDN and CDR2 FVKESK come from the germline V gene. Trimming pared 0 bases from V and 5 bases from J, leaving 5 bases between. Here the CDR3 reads CASSQDNYQPQHF. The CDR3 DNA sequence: TGTGCCAGCAGCCAAGATAATTATCAGCCCCAGCATTTT.

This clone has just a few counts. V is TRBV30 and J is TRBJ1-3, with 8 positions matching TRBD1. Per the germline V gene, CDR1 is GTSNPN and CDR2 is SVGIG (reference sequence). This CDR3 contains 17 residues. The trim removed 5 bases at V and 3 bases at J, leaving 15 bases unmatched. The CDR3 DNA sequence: TGTGCCTGGCAACGGGACAGGTTGTCGACGGGTGGAAACACCATATATTTT. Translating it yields CAWQRDRLSTGGNTIYF.

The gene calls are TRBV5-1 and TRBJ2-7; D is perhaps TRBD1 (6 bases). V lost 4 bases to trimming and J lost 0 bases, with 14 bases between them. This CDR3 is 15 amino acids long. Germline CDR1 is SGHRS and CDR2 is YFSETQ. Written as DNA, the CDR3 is TGCGCCAGCAGCCCTGACCAGGGGAGCTCCTACGAGCAGTACTTC. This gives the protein CASSPDQGSSYEQYF.

The CDR3 spells CASSTFGQGARTQYF. CDR3 in DNA: TGTGCCAGCAGTACGTTTGGACAGGGCGCCAGGACCCAGTACTTC. This sequence joins TRBV28 and TRBJ2-5, with 8 bases lining up with TRBD1. V trimming: 5 bases; J trimming: 7 bases; junction bases outside the gene matches: 12. The CDR3 length is 15 residues. From germline, CDR1 is MDHEN and CDR2 SYDVKM.

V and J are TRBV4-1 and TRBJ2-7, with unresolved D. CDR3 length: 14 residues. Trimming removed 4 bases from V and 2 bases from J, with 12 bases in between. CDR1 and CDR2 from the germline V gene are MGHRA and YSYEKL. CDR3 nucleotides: TGCGCCAGCAGCCGTCTTCGGAGTACCTACGAGCAGTACTTC. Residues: CASSRLRSTYEQYF.

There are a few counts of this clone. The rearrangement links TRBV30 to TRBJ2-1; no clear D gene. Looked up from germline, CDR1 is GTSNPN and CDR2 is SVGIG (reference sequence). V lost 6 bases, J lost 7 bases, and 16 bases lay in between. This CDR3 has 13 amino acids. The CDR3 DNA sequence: TGTGCCTGTACCTTGGTATCCGGTAATGAGCAGTTCTTC. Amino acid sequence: CACTLVSGNEQFF.

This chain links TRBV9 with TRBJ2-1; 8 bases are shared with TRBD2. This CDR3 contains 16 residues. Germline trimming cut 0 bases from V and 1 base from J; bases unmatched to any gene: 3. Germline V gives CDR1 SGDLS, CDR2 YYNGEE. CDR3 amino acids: CASSVEAGGSYNEQFF. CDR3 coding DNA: TGTGCCAGCAGCGTAGAGGCGGGAGGTTCCTACAATGAGCAGTTCTTC.

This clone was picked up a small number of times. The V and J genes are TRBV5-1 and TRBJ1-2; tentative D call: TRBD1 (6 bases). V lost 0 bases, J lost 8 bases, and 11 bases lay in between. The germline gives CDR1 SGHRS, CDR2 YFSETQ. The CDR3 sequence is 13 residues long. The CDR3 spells CASSLAQGLGYTF. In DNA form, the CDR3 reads TGCGCCAGCAGCTTGGCTCAGGGGTTGGGCTACACCTTC.

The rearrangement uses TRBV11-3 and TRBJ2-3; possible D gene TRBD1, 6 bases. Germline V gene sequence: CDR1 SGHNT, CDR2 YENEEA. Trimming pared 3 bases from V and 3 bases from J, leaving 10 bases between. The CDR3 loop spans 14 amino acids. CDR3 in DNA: TGTGCCAGCAGCTTTCCGGGACAAACAGATACGCAGTATTTT. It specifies CASSFPGQTDTQYF.

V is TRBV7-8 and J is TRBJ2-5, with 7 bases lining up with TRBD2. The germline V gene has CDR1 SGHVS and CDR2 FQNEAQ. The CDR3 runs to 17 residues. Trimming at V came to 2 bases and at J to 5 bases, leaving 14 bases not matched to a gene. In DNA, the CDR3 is TGTGCCAGCAGCTTAAGCTTGGGAGGGTCCCTACGGGAGACCCAGTACTTC. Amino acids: CASSLSLGGSLRETQYF.

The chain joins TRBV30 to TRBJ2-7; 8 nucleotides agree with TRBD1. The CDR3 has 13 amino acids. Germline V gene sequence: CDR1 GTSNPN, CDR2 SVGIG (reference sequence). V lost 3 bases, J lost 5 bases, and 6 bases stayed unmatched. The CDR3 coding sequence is TGTGCCTGGAGCCGCCTGACAGGGGACGAGCAGTACTTC. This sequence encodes CAWSRLTGDEQYF. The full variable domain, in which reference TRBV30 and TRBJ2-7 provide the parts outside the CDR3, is SQTIHQWPATLVQPVGSPLSLECTVEGTSNPNLYWYRQAAGRGLQLLFYSVGIGQISSEVPQNLSASRPQDRQFILSSKKLLLSDSGFYLCAWSRLTGDEQYFGPGTRLTVT.

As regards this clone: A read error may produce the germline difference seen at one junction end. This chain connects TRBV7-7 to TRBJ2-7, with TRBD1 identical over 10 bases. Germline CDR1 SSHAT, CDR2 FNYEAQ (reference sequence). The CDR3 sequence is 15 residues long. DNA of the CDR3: TGTGCTAGCAGCCAGACCGGGACAGGGGTCAACGAGCAGTACTTC. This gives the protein CASSQTGTGVNEQYF. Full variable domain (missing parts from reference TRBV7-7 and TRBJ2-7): GAGVSQSPRYKVTKRGQDVTLRCDPISSHATLYWYQQALGQGPEFLTYFNYEAQPDKSGLPSDRFSAERPEGSISTLTIQRTEQRDSAMYRCASSQTGTGVNEQYFGPGTRLTVT.

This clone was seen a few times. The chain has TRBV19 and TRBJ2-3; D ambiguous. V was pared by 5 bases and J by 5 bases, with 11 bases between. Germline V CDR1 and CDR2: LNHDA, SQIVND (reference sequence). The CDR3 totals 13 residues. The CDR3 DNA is TGTGCCAGTAGTGATCGGGTTGGAGATACGCAGTATTTT. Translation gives CASSDRVGDTQYF.

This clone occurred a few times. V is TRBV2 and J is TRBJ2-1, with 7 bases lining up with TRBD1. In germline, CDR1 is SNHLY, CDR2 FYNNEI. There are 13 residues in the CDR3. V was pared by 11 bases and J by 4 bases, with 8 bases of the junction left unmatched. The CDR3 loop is CAQQGQSYNEQFF. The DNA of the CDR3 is TGTGCCCAGCAGGGACAGTCATACAATGAGCAGTTCTTC.

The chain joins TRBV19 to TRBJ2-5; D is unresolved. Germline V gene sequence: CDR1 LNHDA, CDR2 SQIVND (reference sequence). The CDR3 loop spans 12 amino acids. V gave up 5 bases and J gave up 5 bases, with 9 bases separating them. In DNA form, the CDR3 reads TGTGCCAGTAGTCTCAACCGGGAGACCCAGTACTTC. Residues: CASSLNRETQYF. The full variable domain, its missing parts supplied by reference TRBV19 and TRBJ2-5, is DGGITQSPKYLFRKEGQNVTLSCEQNLNHDAMYWYRQDPGQGLRLIYYSQIVNDFQKGDIAEGYSVSREKKESFPLTVTSAQKNPTAFYLCASSLNRETQYFGPGTRLLVL.

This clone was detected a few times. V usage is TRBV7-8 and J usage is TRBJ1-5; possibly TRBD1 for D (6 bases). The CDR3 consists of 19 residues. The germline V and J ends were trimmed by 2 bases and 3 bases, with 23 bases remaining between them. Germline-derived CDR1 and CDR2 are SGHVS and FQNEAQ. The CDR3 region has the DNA TGTGCCAGCAGCTTAAAGGATTGGGGGCAGACTCTGTTCAATCAGCCCCAGCATTTT. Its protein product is CASSLKDWGQTLFNQPQHF. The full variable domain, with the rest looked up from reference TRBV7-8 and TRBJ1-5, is GAGVSQSPRYKVAKRGQDVALRCDPISGHVSLFWYQQALGQGPEFLTYFQNEAQLDKSGLPSDRFFAERPEGSVSTLKIQRTQQEDSAVYLCASSLKDWGQTLFNQPQHFGDGTRLSIL.

The chain's CDR3 is CASSLGDSRNQPQHF. As DNA, the CDR3 is TGTGCCAGCAGCTTAGGTGACAGCCGCAATCAGCCCCAGCATTTT. This chain connects TRBV7-8 to TRBJ1-5; D might be TRBD1 (5 bases). CDR1 SGHVS and CDR2 FQNEAQ come from the germline V gene. The CDR3 length is 15 residues. V lost 1 base to trimming and J lost 2 bases, with 9 bases between them.

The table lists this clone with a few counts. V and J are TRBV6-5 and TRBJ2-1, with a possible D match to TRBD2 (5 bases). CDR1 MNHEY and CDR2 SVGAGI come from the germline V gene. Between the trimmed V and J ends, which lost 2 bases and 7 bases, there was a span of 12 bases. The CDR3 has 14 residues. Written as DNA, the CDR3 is TGTGCCAGCAGTTACCTTGAGAGGGTAAATGAGCAGTTCTTC. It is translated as CASSYLERVNEQFF.

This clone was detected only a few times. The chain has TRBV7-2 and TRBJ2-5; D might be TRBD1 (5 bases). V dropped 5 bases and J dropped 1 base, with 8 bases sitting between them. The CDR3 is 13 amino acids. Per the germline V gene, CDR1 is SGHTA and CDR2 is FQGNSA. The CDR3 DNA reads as TGTGCCAGCAGCCCAGGGCCCCAAGAGACCCAGTACTTC. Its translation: CASSPGPQETQYF.

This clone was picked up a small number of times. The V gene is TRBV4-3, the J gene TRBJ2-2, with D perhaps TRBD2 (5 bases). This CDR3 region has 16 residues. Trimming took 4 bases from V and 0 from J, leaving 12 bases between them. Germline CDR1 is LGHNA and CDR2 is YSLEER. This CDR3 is CASSPSGLANTGELFF. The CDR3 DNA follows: TGCGCCAGCAGCCCGTCTGGACTGGCGAACACCGGGGAGCTGTTTTTT.

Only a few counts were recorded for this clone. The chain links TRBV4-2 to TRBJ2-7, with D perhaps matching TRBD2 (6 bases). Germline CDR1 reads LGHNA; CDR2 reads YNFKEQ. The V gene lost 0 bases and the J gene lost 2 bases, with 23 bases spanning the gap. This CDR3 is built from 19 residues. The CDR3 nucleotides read TGTGCCAGCAGCCAAGAGGGGACTTACGGGGCTAGGGCCGCCTACGAGCAGTACTTC. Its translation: CASSQEGTYGARAAYEQYF.